This TCR beta chain was obtained from a study of shared clonotypes between healthy human individuals. The data were produced by immunoSEQ multiplex PCR, yet TCRdb's version contains in-frame clones alone and is incomplete. The sample lists some 240,000 clones; just over 65% were seen once. Per germline, CDR1 LNHDA and CDR2 SQIVND (reference sequence). Trimming took 6 bases from V and 0 from J, leaving 12 bases between them. This CDR3 has 15 residues. This clone is judged medium-sized. This receptor was obtained from a man aged 30 to 45 in good health. Sequenced: memory CD4+ T cells sorted from blood. Subset noted: CD45RA-negative fraction. V is TRBV19 and J is TRBJ2-1; the D gene is possibly TRBD2 (5 bases). In DNA, the CDR3 is TGTGCCAGTAGACGCCGGGGTAGCTCCTACAATGAGCAGTTCTTC. It codes for CASRRRGSSYNEQFF.